This TCR beta chain was captured in a study of cytotoxic CD8 clonotypes in ibrutinib-treated CLL (dated by TCRdb to about 2021). In the study overall: The cohort was composed of 11 relapsed/refractory and roughly 16 treatment-naive patients; IGHV unmutated status was identified in roughly 18 patients. Partial responses were observed in 24 patients and complete responses in 2; after a median follow-up of 68 months, remission was maintained in about 15 patients and progression was observed in about twelve. The response samples were drawn at a median of around eleven months into treatment, with a range of roughly 6 to 36 months. Samples averaged 255,043 productive templates and 90,000 to 100,000 productive rearrangements. Of the 85 to 95 participants in the trial, about two dozen had longitudinal samples available. Cryopreserved peripheral blood mononuclear cells were collected at three points: before therapy, at response, and at either sustained remission or disease progression. Patients were still on ibrutinib when every remission and progressive disease sample was collected.

This sample's time point label indicates: about eleven months on ibrutinib. Roughly 2 micrograms of genomic DNA were extracted from cryopreserved PBMCs for TCR beta library preparation. High-throughput TCR beta sequencing was performed on longitudinal blood samples from CLL patients receiving ibrutinib monotherapy. The patients took part in an open-label, single-center phase 2 trial of ibrutinib monotherapy. Note on this clone: Its specific antigen is unknown. Base-call qualities are not available, and no considerably larger clone is one nucleotide away.

The goal of deep resolution MiSeq sequencing was a depth between 1 in 1 million and 1 in 200,000 T cells, and coverage averaged 10x per clonotype. TCR beta libraries were generated with the immunoSEQ hsTCRB Kit. Per the source publication's procedure: Data were analyzed with ImmunoSEQ Data Assistant and ImmunoSEQ Analyzer, with V, D and J genes assigned per IMGT definitions. Clonality, which ranges from 0 to 1, was calculated as one minus the normalized Shannon entropy of productive rearrangement frequencies. Only overrepresented clonotypes making up at least 0.05% of each patient's repertoire were included in the public clonotype analysis. Repertoires from about a dozen age-matched healthy donors in immuneACCESS were used as clonality controls. TCRdb carries this immuneACCESS record with in-frame sequences only. Its versions omit some clonotypes, under half of them owing to an unresolved V gene in the studies checked, with the rest unexplained. V, J and clone size are those of that table, while D and trimming were read from the DNA. In all, the sample holds 50,000 to 65,000 clones, and 65% to 75% of those were seen once. The ten largest clones add up to around two fifths of the sample.

V is trimmed back by 3 bases and J by 7 bases, and the junction contains 16 bases that no gene match accounts for. Taken from cysteine to phenylalanine, the CDR3 has 17 residues. Left in the record is the CDR3 DNA by itself, 51 bases read in frame from the first base. According to the germline V gene (reference sequence), CDR1 reads SGHKS and CDR2 reads YYEKEE. Points the paper makes about the study in general: Clonality increased at ibrutinib response, stayed stable in sustained remission, and fell back toward baseline at progression. Baseline clonality was found to be higher than that of age-matched healthy donors and was strongly correlated with circulating CD8+ T-cell counts. Sampling times were not matched between sustained-remission and progressing patients, and lymph node repertoires were not studied. Public clonotypes were rare and either shrank or stayed stable during treatment, and the rise in clonality at ibrutinib response reflected expansion of private clonotypes.

This clonotype was obtained from a human donor with chronic lymphocytic leukemia. The sequenced sample was PBMCs, obtained after 12 months of ibrutinib treatment. In this chain, TRBV5-5 is recombined with TRBJ1-5, with TRBD1 matching 7 junction bases. The bases read TGTGCCAGCAGCTATGGGGCGAGGGGGACAGCTGGGCAGCCCCAGCATTTT. Its protein reads: CASSYGARGTAGQPQHF. Joined to the reference TRBV5-5 and TRBJ1-5 proteins, this CDR3 gives the full variable domain: DAGVTQSPTHLIKTRGQQVTLRCSPISGHKSVSWYQQVLGQGPQFIFQYYEKEERGRGNFPDRFSARQFPNYSSELNVNALLLGDSALYLCASSYGARGTAGQPQHFGDGTRLSIL.